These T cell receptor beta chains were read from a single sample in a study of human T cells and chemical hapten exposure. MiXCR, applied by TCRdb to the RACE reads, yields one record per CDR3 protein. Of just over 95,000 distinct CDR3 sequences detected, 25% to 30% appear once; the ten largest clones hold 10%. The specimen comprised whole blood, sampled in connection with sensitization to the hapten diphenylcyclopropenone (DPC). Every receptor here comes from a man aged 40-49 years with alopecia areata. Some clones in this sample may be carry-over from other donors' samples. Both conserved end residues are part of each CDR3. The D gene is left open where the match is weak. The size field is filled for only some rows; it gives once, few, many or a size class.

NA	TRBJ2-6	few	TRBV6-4	CASSPWGQWDSGANVLTF	TGTGCCAGCAGTCCTTGGGGGCAATGGGACTCTGGGGCCAACGTCCTGACTTTC
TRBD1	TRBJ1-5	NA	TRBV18	CASSPSDRVAQPQHF	TGTGCCAGCTCACCATCGGACAGGGTCGCTCAGCCCCAGCATTTT
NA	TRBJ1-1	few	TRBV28	CASSSPGPTSEAFF	TGTGCCAGCAGTTCCCCTGGCCCGACCTCGGAAGCTTTCTTT
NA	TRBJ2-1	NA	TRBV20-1	CSALSGTPYNEQFF	TGCAGTGCGCTTTCCGGGACACCGTACAATGAGCAGTTCTTC
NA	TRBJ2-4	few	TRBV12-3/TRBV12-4	CASSFYRATIQYF	TGTGCCAGCAGTTTTTATCGGGCGACGATTCAGTACTTC
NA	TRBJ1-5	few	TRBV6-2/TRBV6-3	CASSYGGLSNQPQHF	TGTGCCAGCAGTTACGGGGGTCTGAGCAATCAGCCCCAGCATTTT
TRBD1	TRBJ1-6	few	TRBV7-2	CASSPTGTDASPLHF	TGTGCCAGCAGCCCTACCGGGACAGACGCATCACCCCTCCACTTT
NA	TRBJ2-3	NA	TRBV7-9	CATPSYGTQYF	TGTGCCACCCCGAGTTATGGTACGCAGTATTTT
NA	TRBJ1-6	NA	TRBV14	CASSTDFNSPLHF	TGTGCCAGCAGCACAGACTTTAATTCACCCCTCCACTTT
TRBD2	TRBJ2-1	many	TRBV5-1	CASSLAAGEPNEQFF	TGCGCCAGCAGCTTGGCCGCGGGAGAACCAAATGAGCAGTTCTTC
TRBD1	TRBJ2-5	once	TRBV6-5	CASSYRGGETQYF	TGTGCCAGCAGTTATCGAGGGGGCGAGACCCAGTACTTC
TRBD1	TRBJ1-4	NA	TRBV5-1	CASSRGDRDNEKLFF	TGCGCCAGCAGCAGGGGAGACAGGGATAATGAAAAACTGTTTTTT
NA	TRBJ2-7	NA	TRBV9	CASTPTPDISYEQYF	TGTGCCAGCACCCCGACCCCGGATATCTCCTACGAGCAGTACTTC
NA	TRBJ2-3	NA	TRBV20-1	CSARGTATDTQYF	TGCAGTGCTAGAGGGACAGCCACAGATACGCAGTATTTT
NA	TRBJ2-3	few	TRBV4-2	CASSPRHGVPFTDTQYF	TGTGCCAGCAGCCCGCGTCACGGAGTTCCCTTTACAGATACGCAGTATTTT
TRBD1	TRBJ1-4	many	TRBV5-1	CASRRQGANEKLFF	TGCGCCAGCAGACGACAGGGGGCGAATGAAAAACTGTTTTTT
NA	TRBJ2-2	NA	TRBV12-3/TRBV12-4	CASSPSGPGELFF	TGTGCCAGCAGTCCGTCAGGGCCCGGGGAGCTGTTTTTT